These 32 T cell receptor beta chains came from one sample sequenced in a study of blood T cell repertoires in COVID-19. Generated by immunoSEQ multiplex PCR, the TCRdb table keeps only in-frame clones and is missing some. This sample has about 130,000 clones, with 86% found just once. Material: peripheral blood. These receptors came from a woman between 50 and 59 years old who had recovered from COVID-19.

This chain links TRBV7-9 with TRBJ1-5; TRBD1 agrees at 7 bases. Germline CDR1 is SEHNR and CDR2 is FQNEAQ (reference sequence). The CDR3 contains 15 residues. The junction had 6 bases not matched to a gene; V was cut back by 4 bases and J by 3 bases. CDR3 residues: CASSSGQVINQPQHF. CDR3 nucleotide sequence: TGTGCCAGCAGCTCTGGACAGGTCATCAATCAGCCCCAGCATTTT.

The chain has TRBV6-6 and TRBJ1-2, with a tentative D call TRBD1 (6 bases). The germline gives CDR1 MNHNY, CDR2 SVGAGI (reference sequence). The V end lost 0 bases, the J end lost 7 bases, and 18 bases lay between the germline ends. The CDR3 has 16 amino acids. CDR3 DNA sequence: TGTGCCAGCAGTTACTCGCGGGGGCGGGGGGCGCGTGGCTACACCTTC. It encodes CASSYSRGRGARGYTF.

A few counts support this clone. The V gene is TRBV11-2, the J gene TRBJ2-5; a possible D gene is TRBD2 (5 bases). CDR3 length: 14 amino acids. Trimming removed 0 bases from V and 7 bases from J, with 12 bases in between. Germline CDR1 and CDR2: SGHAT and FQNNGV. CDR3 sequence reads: CASSLELGGSTQYF. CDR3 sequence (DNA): TGTGCCAGCAGCTTAGAGCTAGGAGGTTCGACCCAGTACTTC.

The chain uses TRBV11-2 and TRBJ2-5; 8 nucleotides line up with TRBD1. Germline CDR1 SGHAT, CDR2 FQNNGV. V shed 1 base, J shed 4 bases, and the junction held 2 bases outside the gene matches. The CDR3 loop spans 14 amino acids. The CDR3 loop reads CASSLAGGGETQYF. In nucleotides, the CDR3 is TGTGCCAGCAGCTTAGCAGGGGGCGGAGAGACCCAGTACTTC.

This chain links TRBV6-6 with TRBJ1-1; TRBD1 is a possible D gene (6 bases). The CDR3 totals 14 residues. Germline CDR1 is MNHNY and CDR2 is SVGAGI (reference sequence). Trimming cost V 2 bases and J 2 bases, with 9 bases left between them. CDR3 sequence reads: CASSYGGSNTEAFF. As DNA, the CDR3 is TGTGCCAGCAGTTACGGGGGCTCAAACACTGAAGCTTTCTTT.

CDR3 residues: CASSRTPGGGYYEQYF. The CDR3 nucleotides are TGCGCCAGCAGCCGGACGCCGGGAGGGGGCTATTACGAGCAGTACTTC. This chain links TRBV5-1 with TRBJ2-7; D may be TRBD2 (8 bases). The V end lost 4 bases, the J end lost 4 bases, and 21 bases lay between the germline ends. Germline V CDR1 and CDR2: SGHRS, YFSETQ. The CDR3 runs 16 residues.

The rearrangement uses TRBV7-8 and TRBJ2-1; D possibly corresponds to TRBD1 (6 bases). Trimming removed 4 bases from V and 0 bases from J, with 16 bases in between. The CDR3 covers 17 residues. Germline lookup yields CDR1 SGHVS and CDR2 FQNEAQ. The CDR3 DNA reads TGTGCCAGCAGCTCCTTGGTGGACAGTCTCTCCTACAATGAGCAGTTCTTC. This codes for CASSSLVDSLSYNEQFF.

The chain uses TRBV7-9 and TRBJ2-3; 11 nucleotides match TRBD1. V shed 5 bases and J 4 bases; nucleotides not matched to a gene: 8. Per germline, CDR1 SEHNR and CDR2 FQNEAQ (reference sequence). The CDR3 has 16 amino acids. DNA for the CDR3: TGTGCCAGCAGCCCCCCGCCGGGACAGGGGGCAGATACGCAGTATTTT. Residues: CASSPPPGQGADTQYF.

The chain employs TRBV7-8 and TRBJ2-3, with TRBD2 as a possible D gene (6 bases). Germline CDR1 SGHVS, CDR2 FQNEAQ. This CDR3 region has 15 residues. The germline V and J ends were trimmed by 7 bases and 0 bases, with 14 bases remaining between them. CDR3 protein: CASILKRGSTDTQYF. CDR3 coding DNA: TGTGCCAGCATCCTCAAACGGGGGAGCACAGATACGCAGTATTTT.

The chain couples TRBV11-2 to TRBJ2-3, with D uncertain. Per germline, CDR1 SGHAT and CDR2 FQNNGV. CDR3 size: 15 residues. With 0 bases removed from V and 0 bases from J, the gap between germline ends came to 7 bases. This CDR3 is CASSLDRMSTDTQYF. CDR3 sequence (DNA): TGTGCCAGCAGCTTAGACAGAATGAGCACAGATACGCAGTATTTT.

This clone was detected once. CDR3 in amino acids: CASSYGQGNSPLHF. CDR3 nucleotide sequence: TGTGCCAGCAGTTATGGACAGGGAAATTCACCCCTCCACTTT. The chain carries TRBV6-2 or TRBV6-3 and TRBJ1-6, with 8 bases that match TRBD1. J was trimmed by 7 bases and V by 3 bases; bases with no gene match: 2. The CDR3 has 14 amino acids. The germline V gene has CDR1 MNHEY and CDR2 SVGEGT.

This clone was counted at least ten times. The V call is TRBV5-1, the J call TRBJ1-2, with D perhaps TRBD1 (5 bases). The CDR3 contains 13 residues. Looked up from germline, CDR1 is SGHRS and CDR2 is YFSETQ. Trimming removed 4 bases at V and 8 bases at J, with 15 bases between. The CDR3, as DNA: TGCGCCAGCAGCCCCCGGGGGGTCCAGGGCTACACCTTC. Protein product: CASSPRGVQGYTF.

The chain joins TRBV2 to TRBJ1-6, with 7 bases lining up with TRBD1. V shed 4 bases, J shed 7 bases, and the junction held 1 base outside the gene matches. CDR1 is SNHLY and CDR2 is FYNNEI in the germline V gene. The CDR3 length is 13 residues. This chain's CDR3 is CASSVTGNSPLHF. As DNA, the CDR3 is TGTGCCAGCAGTGTGACAGGGAATTCACCCCTCCACTTT. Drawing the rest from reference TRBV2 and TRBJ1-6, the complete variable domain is EPEVTQTPSHQVTQMGQEVILRCVPISNHLYFYWYRQILGQKVEFLVSFYNNEISEKSEIFDDQFSVERPDGSNFTLKIRSTKLEDSAMYFCASSVTGNSPLHFGNGTRLTVT.

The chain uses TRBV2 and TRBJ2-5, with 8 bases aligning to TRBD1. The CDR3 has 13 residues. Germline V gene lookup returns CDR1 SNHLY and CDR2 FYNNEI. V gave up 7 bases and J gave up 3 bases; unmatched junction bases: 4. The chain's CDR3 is CASKNRGKETQYF. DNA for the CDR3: TGTGCCAGCAAAAACAGGGGGAAAGAGACCCAGTACTTC.

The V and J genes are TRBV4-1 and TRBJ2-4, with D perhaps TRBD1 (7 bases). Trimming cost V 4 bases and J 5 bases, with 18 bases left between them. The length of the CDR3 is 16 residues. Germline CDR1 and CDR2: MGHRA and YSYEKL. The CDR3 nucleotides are TGCGCCAGCAGCCGGGTCGGGCGGGACAGAGAAAACATTCAGTACTTC. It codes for CASSRVGRDRENIQYF.

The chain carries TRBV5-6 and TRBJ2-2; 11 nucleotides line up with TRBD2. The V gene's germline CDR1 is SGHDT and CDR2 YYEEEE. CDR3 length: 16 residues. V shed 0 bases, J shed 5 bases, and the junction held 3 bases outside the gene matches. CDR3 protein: CASSLEGLAATGELFF. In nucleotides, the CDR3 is TGTGCCAGCAGCTTGGAGGGACTAGCGGCGACCGGGGAGCTGTTTTTT.

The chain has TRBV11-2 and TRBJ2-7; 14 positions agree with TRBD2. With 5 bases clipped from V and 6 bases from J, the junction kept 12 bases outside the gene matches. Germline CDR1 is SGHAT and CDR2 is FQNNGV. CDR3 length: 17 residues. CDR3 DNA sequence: TGTGCCAGCAGCCCCGGCGCATCCGGGACTAGCGGGAGCGAGCAGTACTTC. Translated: CASSPGASGTSGSEQYF.

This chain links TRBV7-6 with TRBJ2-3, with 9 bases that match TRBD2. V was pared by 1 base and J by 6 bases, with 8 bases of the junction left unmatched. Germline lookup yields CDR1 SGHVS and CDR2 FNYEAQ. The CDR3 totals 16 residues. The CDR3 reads CASSLGGGRALDTQYF. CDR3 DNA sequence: TGTGCCAGCAGCTTAGGGGGCGGGAGGGCCCTTGATACGCAGTATTTT.

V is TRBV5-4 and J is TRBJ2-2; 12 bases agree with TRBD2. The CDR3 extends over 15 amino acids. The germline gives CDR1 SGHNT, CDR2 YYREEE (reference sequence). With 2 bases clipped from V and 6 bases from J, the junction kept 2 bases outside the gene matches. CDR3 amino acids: CASSLLAGGPGELFF. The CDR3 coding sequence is TGTGCCAGCAGCTTACTAGCGGGGGGTCCCGGGGAGCTGTTTTTT.

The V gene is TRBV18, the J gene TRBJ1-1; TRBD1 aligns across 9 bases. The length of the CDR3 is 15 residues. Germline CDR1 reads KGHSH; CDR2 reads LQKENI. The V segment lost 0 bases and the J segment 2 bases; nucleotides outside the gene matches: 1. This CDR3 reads CASSPPDRGNTEAFF. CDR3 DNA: TGTGCCAGCTCACCACCGGACAGGGGAAACACTGAAGCTTTCTTT.

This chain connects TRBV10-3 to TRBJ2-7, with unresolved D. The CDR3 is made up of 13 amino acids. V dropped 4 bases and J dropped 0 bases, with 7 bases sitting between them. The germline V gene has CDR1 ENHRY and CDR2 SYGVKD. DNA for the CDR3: TGTGCCATCAGTGGTCACAGCTCCTACGAGCAGTACTTC. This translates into CAISGHSSYEQYF.

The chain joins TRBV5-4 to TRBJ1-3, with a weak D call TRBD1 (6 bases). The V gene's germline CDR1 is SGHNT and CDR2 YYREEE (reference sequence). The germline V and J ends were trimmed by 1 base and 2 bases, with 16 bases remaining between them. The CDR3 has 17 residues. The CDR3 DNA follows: TGTGCCAGCAGCTTGACTTTGGGGGGGGCTACTGGAAACACCATATATTTT. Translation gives CASSLTLGGATGNTIYF.

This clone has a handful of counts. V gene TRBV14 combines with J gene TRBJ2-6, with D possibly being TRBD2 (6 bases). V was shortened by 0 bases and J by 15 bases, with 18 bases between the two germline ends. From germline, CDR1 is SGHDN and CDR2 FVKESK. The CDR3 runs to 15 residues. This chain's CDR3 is CASSQDVGRESHLTF. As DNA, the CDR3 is TGTGCCAGCAGCCAAGACGTGGGGCGGGAAAGCCACCTGACTTTC.

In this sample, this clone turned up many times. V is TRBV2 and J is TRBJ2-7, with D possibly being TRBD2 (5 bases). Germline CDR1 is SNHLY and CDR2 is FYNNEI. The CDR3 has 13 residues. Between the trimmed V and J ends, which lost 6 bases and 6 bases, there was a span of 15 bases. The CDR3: CASREGTSGEQYF. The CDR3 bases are TGTGCCAGCAGAGAGGGTACTTCAGGCGAGCAGTACTTC. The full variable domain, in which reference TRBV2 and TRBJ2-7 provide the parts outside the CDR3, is EPEVTQTPSHQVTQMGQEVILRCVPISNHLYFYWYRQILGQKVEFLVSFYNNEISEKSEIFDDQFSVERPDGSNFTLKIRSTKLEDSAMYFCASREGTSGEQYFGPGTRLTVT.

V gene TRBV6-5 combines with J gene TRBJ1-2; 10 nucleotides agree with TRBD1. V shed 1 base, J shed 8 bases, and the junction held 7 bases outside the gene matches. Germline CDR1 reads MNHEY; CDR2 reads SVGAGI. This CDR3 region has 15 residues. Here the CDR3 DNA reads TGTGCCAGCAGTTACTGGGGACAGGGGCTCACCGGCTACACCTTC. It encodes CASSYWGQGLTGYTF.

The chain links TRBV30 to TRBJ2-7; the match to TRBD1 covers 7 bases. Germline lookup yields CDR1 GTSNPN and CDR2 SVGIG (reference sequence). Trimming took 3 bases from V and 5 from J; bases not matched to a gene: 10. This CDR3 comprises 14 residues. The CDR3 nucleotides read TGTGCCTGGAGCCGGGACAGTGGAGTCCACGAGCAGTACTTC. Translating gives CAWSRDSGVHEQYF. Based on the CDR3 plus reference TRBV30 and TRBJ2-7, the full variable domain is SQTIHQWPATLVQPVGSPLSLECTVEGTSNPNLYWYRQAAGRGLQLLFYSVGIGQISSEVPQNLSASRPQDRQFILSSKKLLLSDSGFYLCAWSRDSGVHEQYFGPGTRLTVT.

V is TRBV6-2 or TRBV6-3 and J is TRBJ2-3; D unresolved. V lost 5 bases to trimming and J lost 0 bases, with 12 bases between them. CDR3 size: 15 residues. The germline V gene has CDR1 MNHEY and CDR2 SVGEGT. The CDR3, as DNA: TGTGCCAGCAGTAGAGGAGTTACTAGCACAGATACGCAGTATTTT. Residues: CASSRGVTSTDTQYF.

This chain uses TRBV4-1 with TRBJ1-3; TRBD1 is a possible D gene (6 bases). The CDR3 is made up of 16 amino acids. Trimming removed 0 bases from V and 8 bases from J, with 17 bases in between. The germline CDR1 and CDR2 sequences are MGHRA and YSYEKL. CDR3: CASSQDRAQGLDTIYF. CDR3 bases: TGCGCCAGCAGCCAAGATCGGGCACAGGGTTTGGACACCATATATTTT.

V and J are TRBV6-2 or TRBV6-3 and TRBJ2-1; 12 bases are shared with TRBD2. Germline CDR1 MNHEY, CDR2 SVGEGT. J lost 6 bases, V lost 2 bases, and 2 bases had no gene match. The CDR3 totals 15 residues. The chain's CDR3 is CASSYELAGGNEQFF. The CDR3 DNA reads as TGTGCCAGCAGTTACGAACTAGCGGGAGGCAATGAGCAGTTCTTC.

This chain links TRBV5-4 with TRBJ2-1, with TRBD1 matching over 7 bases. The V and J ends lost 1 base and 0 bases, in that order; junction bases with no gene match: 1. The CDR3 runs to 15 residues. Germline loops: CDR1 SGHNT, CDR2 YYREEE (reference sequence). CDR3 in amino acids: CASSLRGPSYNEQFF. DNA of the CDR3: TGTGCCAGCAGCTTGAGGGGGCCCTCCTACAATGAGCAGTTCTTC.

CDR3 nucleotides: TGTGCCAGCAGCTTAGCGGTGGACCCGGGGGTGCAGTTCTTC. Protein product: CASSLAVDPGVQFF. The chain is built from TRBV7-9 and TRBJ2-1; D is perhaps TRBD2 (6 bases). Trimming removed 0 bases at V and 12 bases at J, with 15 bases between. Germline V gene data show CDR1 as SEHNR and CDR2 as FQNEAQ (reference sequence). The CDR3 is made up of 14 amino acids.

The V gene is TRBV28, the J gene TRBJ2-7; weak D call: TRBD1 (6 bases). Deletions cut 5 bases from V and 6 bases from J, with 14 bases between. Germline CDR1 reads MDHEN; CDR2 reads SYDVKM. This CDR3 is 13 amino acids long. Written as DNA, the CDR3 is TGTGCCAGCAGTAGATACAGGGACGGCGAGCAGTACTTC. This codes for CASSRYRDGEQYF.